A selection of T cell receptor beta chains follows, all from one sample in a study of control samples from healthy donors and cancer patients. The protocol was immunoSEQ multiplex PCR, while the TCRdb copy is restricted to in-frame clones and leaves out a portion. The profile covers around 19,000 clones, with roughly 80% appearing a single time and less than 35% taken by the ten largest. What was sequenced was PBMCs. The receptors were sampled from a man aged 80 or over with head and neck cancer. The CDR3 runs from the conserved cysteine through the conserved F or W. D genes are given only for firm matches. Expanded clones are given a class, and other clones once, few, many or no size at all.

D | size | J | V | CDR3
- | - | TRBJ1-2 | TRBV6-6 | CASSSSESNYGYTF
TRBD1 | - | TRBJ1-1 | TRBV25-1 | CASSERGRGDTEAFF
- | - | TRBJ1-5 | TRBV7-9 | CASSRLGDSQPQHF
TRBD1 | - | TRBJ1-2 | TRBV19 | CASSPGQGGYGYTF
- | - | TRBJ1-1 | TRBV4-1 | CASSQSWGGNTEAFF
- | - | TRBJ2-1 | TRBV19 | CASSYRSNEQFF
TRBD2 | few | TRBJ2-2 | TRBV24-1 | CATSDLREGGELFF
TRBD2 | - | TRBJ2-2 | TRBV24-1 | CATSAPTGGLNTGELFF
- | - | TRBJ2-2 | TRBV7-3 | CASSLGTRGDTGELFF
- | once | TRBJ1-3 | TRBV30 | CAWSGGNTIYF
- | - | TRBJ2-1 | TRBV2 | CASSLDENEQFF
- | - | TRBJ2-5 | TRBV5-4 | CASSFRPGETQYF
TRBD1 | - | TRBJ2-7 | TRBV6-5 | CASSGQGRGYEQYF
- | few | TRBJ2-2 | TRBV7-2 | CASSLYPGELFF
- | - | TRBJ1-1 | TRBV18 | CASSPRRAELNTEAFF
TRBD2 | - | TRBJ2-7 | TRBV9 | CASSLGGGPDYEQYF
- | - | TRBJ2-5 | TRBV4-1 | CASSQDIGRVKETQYF